These 3 T cell receptor beta chains share one sample of origin, sequenced in a study of T cell responses to AZD1222 COVID-19 vaccine. The assay was immunoSEQ multiplex PCR, and TCRdb's table has in-frame clones only and misses some. This table has about 150,000 clones, 91% appearing once. The sequencing used peripheral blood, collected on day 0 of AZD1222 vaccination. All receptors come from an adult in good health.

The J gene is TRBJ1-4, the V gene TRBV29-1, with TRBD1 identical over 7 bases. The CDR3 has 13 amino acids. V shed 6 bases, J shed 5 bases, and the junction held 6 bases outside the gene matches. From germline, CDR1 is SQVTM and CDR2 ANQGSEA. The CDR3 DNA reads TGCAGCGTCGTGACAGGGATGAATGAAAAACTGTTTTTT. Its translation: CSVVTGMNEKLFF.

This clone was observed a single time. V is TRBV7-2 and J is TRBJ2-3; the D gene is possibly TRBD2 (6 bases). V lost 4 bases and J 0 bases, leaving 11 bases between the germline ends. From germline, CDR1 is SGHTA and CDR2 FQGNSA. The CDR3 extends over 15 amino acids. The DNA for the CDR3 is TGTGCCAGCAGCTCGAGCGGGCGAAGCACAGATACGCAGTATTTT. Protein sequence: CASSSSGRSTDTQYF.

The J gene is TRBJ1-4, the V gene TRBV12-3 or TRBV12-4, with 7 nucleotides matching TRBD1. This CDR3 has 11 residues. V lost 11 bases, J lost 5 bases, and 2 bases stayed unmatched. CDR3: CAAGQNEKLFF. CDR3 in DNA: TGTGCCGCGGGACAGAATGAAAAACTGTTTTTT.